These 18 T cell receptor beta chains were sequenced from one sample in a study of T cells in Graves' hyperthyroidism and ophthalmopathy (dated by TCRdb to the late 2010s). The library was made by multiplex PCR. TCRdb lists the instrument as Illumina HiSeq 2000. The TCR beta CDR3 regions were amplified from the RNA transcripts. The first round of RT-PCR for the TCR CDR3 was performed with the HTBI primer set and the Qiagen OneStep RT-PCR kit. In TCRdb, the public reads were trimmed at Q25 with fastp and aligned with MiXCR, with productive beta chains retained. Duplicate CDR3 protein sequences are folded into a single record with the most common DNA and genes. Within this sample are roughly 700,000 distinct CDR3 sequences, with 12% to 15% of them counted one time only. 10% of the sample is taken by the ten largest. The sample was blood. The receptors were sampled from a woman aged 18-30 years with Graves' hyperthyroidism.

This clonotype was seen only a few times. The chain carries TRBV9 and TRBJ2-3, with D possibly TRBD2 on 5 matching bases. V dropped 2 bases and J dropped 1 base, with 8 bases sitting between them. Germline CDR1 is SGDLS and CDR2 is YYNGEE. The CDR3 has 14 residues. CDR3 nucleotides: TGTGCCAGCAGCGTTGTTAGCGGCACAGATACGCAGTATTTT. This translates into CASSVVSGTDTQYF. Using reference TRBV9 and TRBJ2-3 for the parts outside the CDR3, the full variable domain is DSGVTQTPKHLITATGQRVTLRCSPRSGDLSVYWYQQSLDQGLQFLIQYYNGEERAKGNILERFSAQQFPDLHSELNLSSLELGDSALYFCASSVVSGTDTQYFGPGTRLTVL.

In DNA form, the CDR3 reads TGTGCCAGCAGCTACAATACCGGGACGACCGCCGGTGAGCAGTTCTTC. Protein: CASSYNTGTTAGEQFF. This rearrangement joins TRBV11-3 to TRBJ2-1; perhaps D is TRBD1 or TRBD2 (5 bases each). The germline gives CDR1 SGHNT, CDR2 YENEEA. The CDR3 has 16 amino acids. Deletions cut 4 bases from V and 9 bases from J, with 22 bases between.

Only a few counts were recorded for this clonotype. This rearrangement joins TRBV28 to TRBJ2-2; unclear D gene. V lost 7 bases, J lost 6 bases, and 12 bases lay in between. Germline values: CDR1 MDHEN, CDR2 SYDVKM. CDR3 size: 13 residues. The CDR3 is CASTPGRAGELFF. The CDR3 DNA is TGTGCCAGCACCCCAGGACGCGCCGGGGAGCTGTTTTTT.

This chain uses TRBV20-1 with TRBJ2-7, with TRBD1 matching over 9 bases. Per germline, CDR1 DFQATT and CDR2 SNEGSKA (reference sequence). This CDR3 spans 13 amino acids. V was pared by 5 bases and J by 6 bases, with 8 bases of the junction left unmatched. The CDR3 spells CSAARTGVGEQYF. Here the CDR3 DNA reads TGCAGTGCTGCCCGGACAGGGGTCGGCGAGCAGTACTTC.

This clonotype appeared many times. The chain is built from TRBV7-3 and TRBJ2-1; D is undetermined. The CDR3 is made up of 15 amino acids. Germline lookup yields CDR1 SGHTA and CDR2 FQGTGA. Trimming shortened V by 2 bases and J by 0 bases, and 8 bases separated the two germline ends. CDR3 nucleotide sequence: TGTGCCAGCAGCTTAGGACCTATCTCCTACAATGAGCAGTTCTTC. Translated: CASSLGPISYNEQFF.

Many counts were recorded for this clonotype. The V call is TRBV20-1, the J call TRBJ2-2; 9 bases match TRBD2. The V segment lost 1 base and the J segment 0 bases; nucleotides outside the gene matches: 9. CDR1 and CDR2 from the germline V gene are DFQATT and SNEGSKA (reference sequence). The CDR3 has 18 amino acids. CDR3 nucleotides: TGCAGTGCTAGAGCCCTAGTTCGACTAGCGGCGAACACCGGGGAGCTGTTTTTT. It encodes CSARALVRLAANTGELFF.

This clonotype has at least ten counts. The rearrangement uses TRBV7-9 and TRBJ2-5; TRBD1 matches 10 bases. The CDR3 is 16 amino acids. V lost 5 bases and J lost 5; bases outside the gene matches: 11. Germline CDR1 SEHNR, CDR2 FQNEAQ (reference sequence). CDR3 nucleotide sequence: TGTGCCAGCAGCCCCCGACAGGGGGCGAAAATTGAGACCCAGTACTTC. It is translated as CASSPRQGAKIETQYF.

This clonotype appeared many times. The chain couples TRBV6-1 to TRBJ2-7; D possibly corresponds to TRBD2 (5 bases). Per germline, CDR1 MNHNS and CDR2 SASEGT. This CDR3 is 14 amino acids long. V was clipped by 6 bases and J by 1 base, with 13 bases between them. The CDR3: CASSARRESYEQYF. DNA for the CDR3: TGTGCCAGCAGCGCCAGACGGGAATCCTACGAGCAGTACTTC.

V and J are TRBV9 and TRBJ1-4; no firm D call. CDR1 and CDR2 from the germline V gene are SGDLS and YYNGEE. V lost 5 bases to trimming and J lost 6 bases, with 14 bases between them. This CDR3 is 14 amino acids long. In nucleotides, the CDR3 is TGTGCCAGCAGTTTTTATGGTCCCCATGAAAAACTGTTTTTT. Protein sequence: CASSFYGPHEKLFF.

The V gene is TRBV28, the J gene TRBJ2-7; 9 bases match TRBD2. J lost 2 bases, V lost 3 bases, and 2 bases had no gene match. The V gene's germline CDR1 is MDHEN and CDR2 SYDVKM. The CDR3 consists of 14 residues. This CDR3 reads CASSFASGTYEQYF. CDR3 sequence (DNA): TGTGCCAGCAGTTTTGCTAGCGGGACCTACGAGCAGTACTTC.

In this sample, this clonotype turned up many times. This sequence joins TRBV3-1 and TRBJ2-7; D possibly corresponds to TRBD1 (6 bases). The CDR3 runs 14 residues. Trimming took off 0 bases at V and 1 base at J, with 7 bases between the two ends. Germline loops: CDR1 LGHDT, CDR2 YNNKEL (reference sequence). CDR3 amino acids: CASSQEQGSYEQYF. DNA for the CDR3: TGTGCCAGCAGCCAAGAACAGGGTTCCTACGAGCAGTACTTC.

The J gene is TRBJ2-5, the V gene TRBV4-2, with TRBD1 identical over 9 bases. V lost 4 bases to trimming and J lost 2 bases; unmatched junction nucleotides: 5. This CDR3 is 15 amino acids long. CDR1 is LGHNA and CDR2 is YNFKEQ in the germline V gene. For the CDR3, the DNA is TGTGCCAGCAGCCGACACGGGACAGGGCAAGAGACCCAGTACTTC. Translated, it gives CASSRHGTGQETQYF.

This clonotype was observed a handful of times. This sequence joins TRBV29-1 and TRBJ1-2, with TRBD1 as a possible D gene (6 bases). The CDR3 sequence is 12 residues long. V lost 6 bases and J lost 4, with 12 bases in between. Germline CDR1 SQVTM, CDR2 ANQGSEA. CDR3 in DNA: TGCAGCGTGAGGACAGCGCCCTATGGCTACACCTTC. Translating it yields CSVRTAPYGYTF.

This clonotype was seen at least ten times. The chain recombines TRBV28 with TRBJ2-7; D unresolved. Germline-derived CDR1 and CDR2 are MDHEN and SYDVKM. V was clipped by 4 bases and J by 0 bases, with 7 bases between them. This CDR3 has 13 amino acids. DNA of the CDR3: TGTGCCAGCAGTTCGACACGCTCCTACGAGCAGTACTTC. This codes for CASSSTRSYEQYF.

This clonotype has at least ten counts. The J gene is TRBJ2-7, the V gene TRBV30; D possibly corresponds to TRBD2 (6 bases). This CDR3 region has 14 residues. With 0 bases removed from V and 3 bases from J, the gap between germline ends came to 12 bases. The V gene's germline CDR1 is GTSNPN and CDR2 SVGIG (reference sequence). The CDR3 sequence: CAWSVKRVVYEQYF. CDR3 DNA sequence: TGTGCCTGGAGTGTAAAGCGGGTCGTCTACGAGCAGTACTTC.

This clonotype was seen only a few times. The V and J genes are TRBV10-3 and TRBJ2-1; a weak D match, TRBD1 (6 bases). This CDR3 spans 14 amino acids. V gave up 6 bases and J gave up 5 bases, with 14 bases separating them. Germline lookup yields CDR1 ENHRY and CDR2 SYGVKD. The CDR3 bases are TGTGCCATCAGCCTAACGGACAGAGACAATGAGCAGTTCTTC. Translation gives CAISLTDRDNEQFF.

There are a few counts of this clonotype. The CDR3 nucleotides are TGTGCCACCGAGGGGGATAAGCATGGCTACACCTTC. It yields the protein CATEGDKHGYTF. The chain uses TRBV24-1 and TRBJ1-2, with TRBD1 as a possible D gene (6 bases). V gave up 9 bases and J gave up 6 bases, with 13 bases separating them. From germline, CDR1 is KGHDR and CDR2 SFDVKD. The CDR3 runs to 12 residues.

CDR3 DNA: TGTGCCAGCAGCGTAAGTAGCGAGGATACGCAGTATTTT. Amino acid sequence: CASSVSSEDTQYF. The J gene is TRBJ2-3, the V gene TRBV9; weak D call: TRBD2 (5 bases). This CDR3 region has 13 residues. Trimming pared 1 base from V and 6 bases from J, leaving 9 bases between. Germline CDR1 reads SGDLS; CDR2 reads YYNGEE.